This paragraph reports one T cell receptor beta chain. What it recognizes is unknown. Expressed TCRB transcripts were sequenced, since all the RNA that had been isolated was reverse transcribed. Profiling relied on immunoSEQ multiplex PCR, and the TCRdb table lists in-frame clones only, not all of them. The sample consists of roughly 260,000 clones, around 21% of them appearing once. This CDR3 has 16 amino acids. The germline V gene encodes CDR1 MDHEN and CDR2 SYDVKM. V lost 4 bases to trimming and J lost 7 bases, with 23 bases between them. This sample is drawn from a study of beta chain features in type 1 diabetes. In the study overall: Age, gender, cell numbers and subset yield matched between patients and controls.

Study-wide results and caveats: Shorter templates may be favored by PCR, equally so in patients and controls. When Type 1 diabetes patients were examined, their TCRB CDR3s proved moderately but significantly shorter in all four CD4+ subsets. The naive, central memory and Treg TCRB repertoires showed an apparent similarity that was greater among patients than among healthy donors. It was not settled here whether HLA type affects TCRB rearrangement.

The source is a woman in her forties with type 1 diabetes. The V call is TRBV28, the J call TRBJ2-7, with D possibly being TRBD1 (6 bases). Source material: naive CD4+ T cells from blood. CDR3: CASSSVEAGAAREQYF. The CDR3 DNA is TGTGCCAGCAGTTCCGTGGAGGCAGGGGCCGCCCGGGAGCAGTACTTC.